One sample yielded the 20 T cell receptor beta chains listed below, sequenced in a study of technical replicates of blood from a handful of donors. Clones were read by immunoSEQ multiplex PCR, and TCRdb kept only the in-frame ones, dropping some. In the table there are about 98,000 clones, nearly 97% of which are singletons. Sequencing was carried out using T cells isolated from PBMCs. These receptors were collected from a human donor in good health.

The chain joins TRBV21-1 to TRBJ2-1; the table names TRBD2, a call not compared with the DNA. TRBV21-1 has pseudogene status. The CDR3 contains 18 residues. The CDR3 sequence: CASSPRTSGWSSYNEQFF. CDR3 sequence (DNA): TGTGCCAGCAGCCCCCGGACTAGCGGGTGGAGCTCCTACAATGAGCAGTTCTTC.

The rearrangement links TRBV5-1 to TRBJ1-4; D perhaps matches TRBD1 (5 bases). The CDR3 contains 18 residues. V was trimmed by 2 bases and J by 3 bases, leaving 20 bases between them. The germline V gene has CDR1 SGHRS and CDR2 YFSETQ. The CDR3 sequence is CASSLGVFRSPSNEKLFF. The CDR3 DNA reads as TGCGCCAGCAGCTTAGGGGTGTTCCGATCGCCCTCTAATGAAAAACTGTTTTTT.

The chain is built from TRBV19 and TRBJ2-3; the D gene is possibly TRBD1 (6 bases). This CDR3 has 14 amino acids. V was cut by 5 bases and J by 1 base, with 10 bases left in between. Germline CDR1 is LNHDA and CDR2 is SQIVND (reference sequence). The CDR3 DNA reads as TGTGCCAGTAGTGTAAACAGGGGCACAGATACGCAGTATTTT. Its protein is CASSVNRGTDTQYF.

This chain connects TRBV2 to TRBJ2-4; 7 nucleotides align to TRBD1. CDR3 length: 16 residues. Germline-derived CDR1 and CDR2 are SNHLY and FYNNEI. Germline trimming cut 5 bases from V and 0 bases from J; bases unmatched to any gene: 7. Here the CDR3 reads CASSNPGQLAKNIQYF. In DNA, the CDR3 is TGTGCCAGCAGTAATCCGGGACAGCTAGCCAAAAACATTCAGTACTTC.

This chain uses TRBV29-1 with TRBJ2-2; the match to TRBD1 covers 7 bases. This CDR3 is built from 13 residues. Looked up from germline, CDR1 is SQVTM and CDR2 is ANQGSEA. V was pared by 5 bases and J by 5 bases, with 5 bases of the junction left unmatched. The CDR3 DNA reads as TGCAGCGTTTTGGCAGGGGGAACCGGGGAGCTGTTTTTT. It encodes CSVLAGGTGELFF.

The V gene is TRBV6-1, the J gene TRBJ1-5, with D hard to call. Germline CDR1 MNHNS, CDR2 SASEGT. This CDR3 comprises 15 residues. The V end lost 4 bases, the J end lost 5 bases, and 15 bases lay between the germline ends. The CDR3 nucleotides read TGTGCCAGCAGTGTCACCCCGCCCTTAGATCAGCCCCAGCATTTT. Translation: CASSVTPPLDQPQHF.

CDR3 loop: CASSLADEGQAYRETQYF. For the CDR3, the DNA is TGCGCCAGCAGCTTGGCAGACGAGGGACAGGCCTACCGGGAGACCCAGTACTTC. V is TRBV5-1 and J is TRBJ2-5, with 8 bases fitting TRBD1. The CDR3 sequence is 18 residues long. Looked up from germline, CDR1 is SGHRS and CDR2 is YFSETQ. Trimming took 0 bases from V and 5 from J; bases not matched to a gene: 15.

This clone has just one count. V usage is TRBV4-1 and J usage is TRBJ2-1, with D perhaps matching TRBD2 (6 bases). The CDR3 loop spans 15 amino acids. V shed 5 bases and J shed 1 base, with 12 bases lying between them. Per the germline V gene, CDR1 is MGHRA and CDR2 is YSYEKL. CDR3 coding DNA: TGCGCCAGCAGCTCCGGGACTGATTCCTACAATGAGCAGTTCTTC. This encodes CASSSGTDSYNEQFF.

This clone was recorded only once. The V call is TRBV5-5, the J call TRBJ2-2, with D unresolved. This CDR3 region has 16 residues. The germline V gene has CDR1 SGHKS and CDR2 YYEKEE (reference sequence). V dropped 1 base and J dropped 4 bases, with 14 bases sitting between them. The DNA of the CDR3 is TGTGCCAGCAGCTTGTCAATTTTCGGTTCCACCGGGGAGCTGTTTTTT. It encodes CASSLSIFGSTGELFF.

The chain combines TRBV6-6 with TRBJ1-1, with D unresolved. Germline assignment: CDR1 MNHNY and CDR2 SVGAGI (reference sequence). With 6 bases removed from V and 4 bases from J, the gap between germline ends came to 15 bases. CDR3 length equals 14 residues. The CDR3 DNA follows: TGTGCCAGCAGGCACCAGATGACGGGCACTGAAGCTTTCTTT. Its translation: CASRHQMTGTEAFF.

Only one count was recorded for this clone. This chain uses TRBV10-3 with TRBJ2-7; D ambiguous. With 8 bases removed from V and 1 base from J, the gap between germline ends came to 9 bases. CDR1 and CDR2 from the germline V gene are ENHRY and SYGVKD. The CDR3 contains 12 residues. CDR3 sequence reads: CAIRAESYEQYF. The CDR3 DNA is TGTGCCATCCGCGCGGAATCCTACGAGCAGTACTTC.

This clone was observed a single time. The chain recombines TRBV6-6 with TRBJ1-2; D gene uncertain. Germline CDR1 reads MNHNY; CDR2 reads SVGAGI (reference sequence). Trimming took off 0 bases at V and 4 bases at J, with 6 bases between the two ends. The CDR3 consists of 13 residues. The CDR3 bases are TGTGCCAGCAGTTACTCGACACCCTATGGCTACACCTTC. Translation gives CASSYSTPYGYTF.

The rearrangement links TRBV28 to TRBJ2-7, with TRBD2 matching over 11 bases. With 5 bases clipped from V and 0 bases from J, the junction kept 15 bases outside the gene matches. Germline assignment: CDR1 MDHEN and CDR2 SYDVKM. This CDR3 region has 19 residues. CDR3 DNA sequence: TGTGCCAGCAGTGGATCAGGGGTAGCGGGAGGGTGGGTCTCCTACGAGCAGTACTTC. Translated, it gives CASSGSGVAGGWVSYEQYF.

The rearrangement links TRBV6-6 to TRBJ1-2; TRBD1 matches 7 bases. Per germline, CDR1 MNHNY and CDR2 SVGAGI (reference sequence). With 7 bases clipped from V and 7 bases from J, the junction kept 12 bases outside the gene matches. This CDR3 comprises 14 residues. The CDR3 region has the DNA TGTGCCAGCACATACCTACAGGGGCAGGGTGGCTACACCTTC. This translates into CASTYLQGQGGYTF.

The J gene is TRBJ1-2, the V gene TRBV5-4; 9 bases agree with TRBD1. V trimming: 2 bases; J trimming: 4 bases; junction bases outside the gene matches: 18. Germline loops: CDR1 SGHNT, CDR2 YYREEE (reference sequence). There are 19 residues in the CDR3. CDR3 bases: TGTGCCAGCAGCTTTCTTGGGTTAATGGGGGACAGGGACCTCTATGGCTACACCTTC. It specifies CASSFLGLMGDRDLYGYTF.

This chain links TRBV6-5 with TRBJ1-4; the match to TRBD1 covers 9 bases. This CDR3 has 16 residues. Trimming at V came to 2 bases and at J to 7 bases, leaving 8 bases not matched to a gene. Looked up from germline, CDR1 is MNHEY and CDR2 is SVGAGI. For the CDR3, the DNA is TGTGCCAGCAGTTACGGCTCCGGGACAGGGTCTGAAAAACTGTTTTTT. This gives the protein CASSYGSGTGSEKLFF.

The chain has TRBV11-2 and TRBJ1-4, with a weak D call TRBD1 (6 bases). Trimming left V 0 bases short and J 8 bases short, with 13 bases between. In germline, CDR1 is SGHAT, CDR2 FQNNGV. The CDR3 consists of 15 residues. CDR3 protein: CASSLDSAGAEKLFF. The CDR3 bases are TGTGCCAGCAGCTTAGATTCGGCAGGGGCGGAAAAACTGTTTTTT.

The DNA for the CDR3 is TGTGCCAGCAGCCTCCGTGGAGGCGGGGAGACCCAGTACTTC. This encodes CASSLRGGGETQYF. The genes are TRBV28 and TRBJ2-5, with D possibly being TRBD2 (5 bases). This CDR3 comprises 14 residues. The V gene's germline CDR1 is MDHEN and CDR2 SYDVKM. Trimming removed 6 bases from V and 5 bases from J, with 16 bases in between.

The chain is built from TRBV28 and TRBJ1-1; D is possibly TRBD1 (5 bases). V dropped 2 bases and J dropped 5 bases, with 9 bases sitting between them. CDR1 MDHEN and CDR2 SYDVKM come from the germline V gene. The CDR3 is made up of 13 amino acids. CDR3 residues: CASSLGGGTEAFF. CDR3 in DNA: TGTGCCAGCAGTTTAGGTGGGGGGACTGAAGCTTTCTTT.

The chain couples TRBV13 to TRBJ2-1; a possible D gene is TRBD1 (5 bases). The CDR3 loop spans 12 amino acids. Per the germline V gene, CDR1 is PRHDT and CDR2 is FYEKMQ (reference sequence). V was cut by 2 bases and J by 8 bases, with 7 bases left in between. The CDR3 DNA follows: TGTGCCAGCAGCTTATTCAGGGATGAGCAGTTCTTC. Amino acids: CASSLFRDEQFF.